This T cell receptor (beta chain) was recovered during a study of T cells after yellow fever vaccination. About the study: For low cell numbers, libraries were made with SMART-Seq v4 Ultra Low Input.

A single record per CDR3 protein comes from TCRdb applying MiXCR to the 5' RACE reads. The sample lists fewer than 350,000 distinct CDR3 sequences, over 8% occurring once. The CDR3 contains 13 residues. Germline CDR1 is DFQATT and CDR2 is SNEGSKA (reference sequence). The V and J ends lost 5 bases and 4 bases respectively, with 14 bases between them. The table lists this clonotype with a few counts. The specimen comprised PBMCs, sampled on the day of the first yellow fever vaccination. This chain links TRBV20-1 with TRBJ1-1; D unclear. The source of this sequence is a man in his late teens or twenties who received the YFV17D yellow fever vaccine. The CDR3 sequence is CSAPRVEGTEAFF. DNA of the CDR3: TGCAGTGCTCCGAGGGTGGAGGGCACTGAAGCTTTCTTT.